The 8 T cell receptor beta chains in this list originate from one sample, sequenced in a study of T cell responses to AZD1222 COVID-19 vaccine. Assay: immunoSEQ multiplex PCR; the TCRdb copy retains only in-frame clones and omits some. The table lists approximately 150,000 clones, over 85% of them singletons. The sample consisted of peripheral blood, taken on day 0 of AZD1222 vaccination. These receptors were taken from an adult in good health.

V and J are TRBV4-1 and TRBJ2-7, with a possible D match to TRBD1 (6 bases). Germline V gives CDR1 MGHRA, CDR2 YSYEKL. The CDR3 consists of 17 residues. V lost 4 bases to trimming and J lost 3 bases, with 22 bases between them. CDR3 sequence (DNA): TGCGCCAGCAGCCGTCTACTGACGCCAGGGGTCAACTACGAGCAGTACTTC. It specifies CASSRLLTPGVNYEQYF.

This chain links TRBV6-2 or TRBV6-3 with TRBJ2-4; D perhaps matches TRBD1 (6 bases). The CDR3 loop spans 20 amino acids. Per the germline V gene, CDR1 is MNHEY and CDR2 is SVGEGT. V shed 0 bases and J shed 0 bases, with 21 bases lying between them. This CDR3 is CASSYSSGRGPTLAKNIQYF. The DNA of the CDR3 is TGTGCCAGCAGTTACTCCTCGGGCAGGGGCCCCACACTAGCCAAAAACATTCAGTACTTC.

The rearrangement links TRBV9 to TRBJ2-7; no definite D call. Trimming pared 0 bases from V and 0 bases from J, leaving 4 bases between. Looked up from germline, CDR1 is SGDLS and CDR2 is YYNGEE. This CDR3 spans 13 amino acids. The CDR3 region is CASSVGDSYEQYF. As DNA, the CDR3 is TGTGCCAGCAGCGTAGGGGACTCCTACGAGCAGTACTTC.

The chain recombines TRBV5-1 with TRBJ1-5; D might be TRBD1 (6 bases). CDR3 length: 15 residues. The V gene lost 1 base and the J gene lost 2 bases, with 10 bases spanning the gap. Germline CDR1 reads SGHRS; CDR2 reads YFSETQ. This CDR3 is CASSLSGAGNQPQHF. DNA of the CDR3: TGCGCCAGCAGCTTGTCGGGGGCGGGCAATCAGCCCCAGCATTTT.

The chain employs TRBV24-1 and TRBJ2-5; TRBD1 aligns across 8 bases. Germline CDR1 KGHDR, CDR2 SFDVKD. The V and J ends lost 5 bases and 4 bases, in that order; junction bases with no gene match: 5. The CDR3 is made up of 14 amino acids. DNA of the CDR3: TGTGCCACCAGTGCCCAGGGGGCCGTAGAGACCCAGTACTTC. It is translated as CATSAQGAVETQYF.

The V call is TRBV19, the J call TRBJ1-2; D gene uncertain. CDR1 and CDR2 (germline): LNHDA, SQIVND (reference sequence). V lost 7 bases to trimming and J lost 2 bases, with 11 bases between them. This CDR3 is 13 amino acids long. The CDR3: CASTSTGNYGYTF. The DNA for the CDR3 is TGTGCCAGTACCTCCACGGGGAACTATGGCTACACCTTC.

The chain uses TRBV10-1 and TRBJ2-1; D might be TRBD2 (6 bases). V gave up 0 bases and J gave up 6 bases, with 9 bases separating them. The CDR3 spans 14 residues. Germline values: CDR1 WNHNN, CDR2 SYGVQD (reference sequence). The CDR3 DNA reads TGCGCCAGCAGTGAGTCTTCAGCGGGCAATGAGCAGTTCTTC. Its translation is CASSESSAGNEQFF.

This clone came up once. The chain is built from TRBV6-5 and TRBJ1-4, with D tentatively TRBD1 (6 bases). V gave up 2 bases and J gave up 8 bases, with 12 bases separating them. In germline, CDR1 is MNHEY, CDR2 SVGAGI. CDR3 length equals 14 residues. The DNA for the CDR3 is TGTGCCAGCAGTTACGGACAGTCCGCGGAAAAACTGTTTTTT. It yields the protein CASSYGQSAEKLFF.